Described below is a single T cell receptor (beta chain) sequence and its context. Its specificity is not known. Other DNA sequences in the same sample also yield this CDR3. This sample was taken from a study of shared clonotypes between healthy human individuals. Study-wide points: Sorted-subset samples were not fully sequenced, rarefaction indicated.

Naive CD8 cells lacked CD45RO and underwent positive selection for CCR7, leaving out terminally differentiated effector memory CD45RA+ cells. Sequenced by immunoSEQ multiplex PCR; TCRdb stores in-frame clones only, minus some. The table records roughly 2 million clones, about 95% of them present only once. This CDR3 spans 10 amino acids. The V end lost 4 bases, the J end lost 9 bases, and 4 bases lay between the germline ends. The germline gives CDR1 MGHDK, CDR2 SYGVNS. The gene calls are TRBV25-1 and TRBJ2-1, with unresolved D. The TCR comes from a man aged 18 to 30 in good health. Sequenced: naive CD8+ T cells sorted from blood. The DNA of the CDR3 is TGTGCCAGCAGTGGGGGTGAGCAGTTCTTC. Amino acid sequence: CASSGGEQFF.